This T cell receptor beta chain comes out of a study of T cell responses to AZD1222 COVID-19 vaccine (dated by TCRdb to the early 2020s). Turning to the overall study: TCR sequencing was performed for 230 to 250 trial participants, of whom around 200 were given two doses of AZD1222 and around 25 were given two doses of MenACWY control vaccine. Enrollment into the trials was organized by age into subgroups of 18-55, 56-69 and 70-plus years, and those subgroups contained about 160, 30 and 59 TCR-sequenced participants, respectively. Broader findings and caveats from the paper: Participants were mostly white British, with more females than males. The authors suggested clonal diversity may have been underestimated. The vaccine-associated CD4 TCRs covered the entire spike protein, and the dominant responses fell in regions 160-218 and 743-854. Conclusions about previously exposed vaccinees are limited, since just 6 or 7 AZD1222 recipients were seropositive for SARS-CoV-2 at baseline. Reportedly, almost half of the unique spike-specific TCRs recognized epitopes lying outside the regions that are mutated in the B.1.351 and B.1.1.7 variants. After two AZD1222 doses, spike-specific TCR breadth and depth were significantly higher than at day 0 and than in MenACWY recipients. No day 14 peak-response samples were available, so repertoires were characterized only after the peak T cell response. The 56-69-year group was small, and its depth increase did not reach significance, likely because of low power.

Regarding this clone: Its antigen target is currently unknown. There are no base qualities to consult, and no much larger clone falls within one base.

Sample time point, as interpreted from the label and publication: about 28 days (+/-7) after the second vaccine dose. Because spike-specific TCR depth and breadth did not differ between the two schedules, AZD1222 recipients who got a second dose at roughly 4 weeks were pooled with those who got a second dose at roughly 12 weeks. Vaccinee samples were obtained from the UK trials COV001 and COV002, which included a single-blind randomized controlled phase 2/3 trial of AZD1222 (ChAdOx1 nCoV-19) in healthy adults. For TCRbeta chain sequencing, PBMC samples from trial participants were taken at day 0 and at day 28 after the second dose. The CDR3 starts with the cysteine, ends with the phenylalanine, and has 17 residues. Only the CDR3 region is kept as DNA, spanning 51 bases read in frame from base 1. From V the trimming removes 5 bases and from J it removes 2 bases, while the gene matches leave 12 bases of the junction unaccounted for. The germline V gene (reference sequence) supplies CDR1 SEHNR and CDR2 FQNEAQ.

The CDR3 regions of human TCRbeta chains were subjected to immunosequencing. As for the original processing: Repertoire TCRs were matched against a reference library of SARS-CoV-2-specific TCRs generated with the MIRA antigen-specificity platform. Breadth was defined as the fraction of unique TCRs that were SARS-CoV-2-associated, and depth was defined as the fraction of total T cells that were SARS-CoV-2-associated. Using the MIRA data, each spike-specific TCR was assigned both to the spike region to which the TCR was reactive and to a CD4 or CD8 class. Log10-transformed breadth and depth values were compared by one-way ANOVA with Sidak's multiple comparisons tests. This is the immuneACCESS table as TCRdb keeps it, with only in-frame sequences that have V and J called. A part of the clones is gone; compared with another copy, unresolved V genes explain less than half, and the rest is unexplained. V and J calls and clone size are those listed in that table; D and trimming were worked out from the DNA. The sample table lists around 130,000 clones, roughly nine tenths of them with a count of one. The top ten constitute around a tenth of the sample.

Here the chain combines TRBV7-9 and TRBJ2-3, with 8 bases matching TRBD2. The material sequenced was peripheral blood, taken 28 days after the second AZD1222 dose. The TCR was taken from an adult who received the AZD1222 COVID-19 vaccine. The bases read TGTGCCAGCAGCGCCTTAGGTAGCGGGGCCTCCACAGATACGCAGTATTTT. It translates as CASSALGSGASTDTQYF.